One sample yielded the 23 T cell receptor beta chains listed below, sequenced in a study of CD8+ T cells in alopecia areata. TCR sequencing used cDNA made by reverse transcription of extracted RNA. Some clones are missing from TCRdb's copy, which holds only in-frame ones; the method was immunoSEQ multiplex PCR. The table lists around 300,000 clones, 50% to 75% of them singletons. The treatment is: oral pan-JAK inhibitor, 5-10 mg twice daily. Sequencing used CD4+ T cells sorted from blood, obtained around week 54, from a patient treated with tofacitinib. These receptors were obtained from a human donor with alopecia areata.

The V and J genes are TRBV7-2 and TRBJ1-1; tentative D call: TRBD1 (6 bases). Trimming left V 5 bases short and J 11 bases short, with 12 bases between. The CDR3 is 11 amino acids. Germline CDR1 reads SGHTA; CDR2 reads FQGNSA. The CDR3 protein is CASSLGQKAFF. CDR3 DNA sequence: TGTGCCAGCAGCCTAGGACAGAAGGCTTTCTTT.

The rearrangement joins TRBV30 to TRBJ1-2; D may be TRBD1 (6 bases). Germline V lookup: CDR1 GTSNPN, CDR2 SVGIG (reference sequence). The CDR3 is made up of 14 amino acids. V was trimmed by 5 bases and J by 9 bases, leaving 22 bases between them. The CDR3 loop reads CAWARTGTSMSYTF. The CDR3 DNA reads TGTGCCTGGGCCCGTACCGGGACAAGTATGAGCTACACCTTC.

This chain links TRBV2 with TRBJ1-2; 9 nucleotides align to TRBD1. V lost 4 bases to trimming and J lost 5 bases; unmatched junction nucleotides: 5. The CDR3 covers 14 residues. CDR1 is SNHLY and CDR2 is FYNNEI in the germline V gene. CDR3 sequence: CASSVQGAGYGYTF. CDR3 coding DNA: TGTGCCAGCAGTGTACAGGGGGCCGGTTATGGCTACACCTTC.

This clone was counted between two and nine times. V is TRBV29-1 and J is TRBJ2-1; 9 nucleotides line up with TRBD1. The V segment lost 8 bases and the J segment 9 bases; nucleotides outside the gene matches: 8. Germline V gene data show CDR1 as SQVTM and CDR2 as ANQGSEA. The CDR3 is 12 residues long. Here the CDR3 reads CSHRDRAGEQFF. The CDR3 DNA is TGCAGCCATCGGGACAGGGCCGGTGAGCAGTTCTTC.

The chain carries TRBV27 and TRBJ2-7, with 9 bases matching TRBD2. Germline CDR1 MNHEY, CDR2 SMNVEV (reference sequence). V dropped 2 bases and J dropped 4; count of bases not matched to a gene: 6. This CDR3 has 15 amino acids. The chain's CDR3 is CASSLASGDTYEQYF. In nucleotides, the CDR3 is TGTGCCAGCAGTTTAGCTAGCGGGGATACGTACGAGCAGTACTTC.

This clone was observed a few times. The CDR3 spells CASSDDAGWPLHF. The DNA of the CDR3 is TGTGCCAGCAGTGACGATGCTGGGTGGCCCCTCCACTTT. The V gene is TRBV6-4, the J gene TRBJ1-6, with D uncertain. The CDR3 totals 13 residues. Germline-derived CDR1 and CDR2 are MRHNA and SNTAGT. V dropped 2 bases and J dropped 13 bases, with 12 bases sitting between them.

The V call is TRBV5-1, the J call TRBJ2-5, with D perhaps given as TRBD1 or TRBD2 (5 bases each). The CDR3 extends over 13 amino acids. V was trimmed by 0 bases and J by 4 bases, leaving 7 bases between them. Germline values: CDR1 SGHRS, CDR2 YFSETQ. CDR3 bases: TGCGCCAGCAGCTTGGATGGGGGAGAGACCCAGTACTTC. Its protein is CASSLDGGETQYF.

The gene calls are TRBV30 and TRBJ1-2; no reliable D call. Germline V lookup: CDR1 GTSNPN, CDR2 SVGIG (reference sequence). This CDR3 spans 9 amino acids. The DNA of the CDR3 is TGTGCTTCGACGCCGCTCCCCACCTTC. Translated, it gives CASTPLPTF.

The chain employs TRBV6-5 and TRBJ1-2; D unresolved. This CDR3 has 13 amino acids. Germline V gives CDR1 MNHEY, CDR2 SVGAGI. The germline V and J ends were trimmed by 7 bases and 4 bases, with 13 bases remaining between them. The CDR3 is CASTPRVGYGYTF. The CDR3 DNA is TGTGCCAGCACGCCCCGGGTTGGCTATGGCTACACCTTC.

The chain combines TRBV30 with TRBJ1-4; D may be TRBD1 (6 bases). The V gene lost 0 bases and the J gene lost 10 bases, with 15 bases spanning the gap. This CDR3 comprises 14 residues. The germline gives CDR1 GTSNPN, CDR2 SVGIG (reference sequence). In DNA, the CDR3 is TGTGCCTGGAGTGTTATGAGGACAGCCGGAAAACTGTTTTTT. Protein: CAWSVMRTAGKLFF.

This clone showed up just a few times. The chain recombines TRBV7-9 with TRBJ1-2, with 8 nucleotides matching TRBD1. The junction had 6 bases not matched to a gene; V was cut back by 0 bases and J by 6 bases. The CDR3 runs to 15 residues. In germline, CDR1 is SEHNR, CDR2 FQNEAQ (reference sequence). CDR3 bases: TGTGCCAGCAGCTTAGCCCGGACAGGGACTGATGGCTACACCTTC. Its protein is CASSLARTGTDGYTF.

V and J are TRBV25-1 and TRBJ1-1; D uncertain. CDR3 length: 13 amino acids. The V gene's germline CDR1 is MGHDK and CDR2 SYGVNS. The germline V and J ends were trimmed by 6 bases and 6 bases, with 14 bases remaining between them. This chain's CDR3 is CASSREAFPEAFF. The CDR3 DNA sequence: TGTGCCAGCAGCCGGGAGGCATTCCCTGAAGCTTTCTTT.

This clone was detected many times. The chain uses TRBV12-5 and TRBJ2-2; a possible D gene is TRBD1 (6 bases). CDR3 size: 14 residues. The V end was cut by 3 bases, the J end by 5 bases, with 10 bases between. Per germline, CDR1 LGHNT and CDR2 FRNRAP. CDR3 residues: CASGFFRGTGELFF. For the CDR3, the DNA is TGTGCTAGTGGTTTCTTCAGGGGTACCGGGGAGCTGTTTTTT.

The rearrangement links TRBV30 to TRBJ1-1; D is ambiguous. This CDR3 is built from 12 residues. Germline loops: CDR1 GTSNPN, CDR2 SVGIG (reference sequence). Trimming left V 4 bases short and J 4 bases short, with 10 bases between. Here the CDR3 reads CAWTKASTEAFF. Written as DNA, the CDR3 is TGTGCCTGGACAAAGGCATCCACTGAAGCTTTCTTT.

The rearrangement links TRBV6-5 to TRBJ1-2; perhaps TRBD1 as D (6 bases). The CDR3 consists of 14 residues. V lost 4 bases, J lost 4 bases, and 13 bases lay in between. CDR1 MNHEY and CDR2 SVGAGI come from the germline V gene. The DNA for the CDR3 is TGTGCCAGCAGTTCTCGGGTCAGGGGCTATGGCTACACCTTC. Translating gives CASSSRVRGYGYTF.

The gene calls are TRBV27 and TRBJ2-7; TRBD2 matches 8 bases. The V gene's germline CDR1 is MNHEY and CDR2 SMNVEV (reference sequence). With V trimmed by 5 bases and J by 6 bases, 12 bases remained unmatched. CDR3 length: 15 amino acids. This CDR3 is CASSPELGTSTEQYF. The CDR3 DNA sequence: TGTGCCAGCAGTCCTGAGCTCGGGACTAGTACCGAGCAGTACTTC.

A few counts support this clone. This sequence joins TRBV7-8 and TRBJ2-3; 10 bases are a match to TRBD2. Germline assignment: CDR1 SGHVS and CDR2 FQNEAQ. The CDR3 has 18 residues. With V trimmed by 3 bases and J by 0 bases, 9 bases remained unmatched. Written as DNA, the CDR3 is TGTGCCAGCAGCTTTCGGACTAGCGGAGGACATAGCACAGATACGCAGTATTTT. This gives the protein CASSFRTSGGHSTDTQYF.

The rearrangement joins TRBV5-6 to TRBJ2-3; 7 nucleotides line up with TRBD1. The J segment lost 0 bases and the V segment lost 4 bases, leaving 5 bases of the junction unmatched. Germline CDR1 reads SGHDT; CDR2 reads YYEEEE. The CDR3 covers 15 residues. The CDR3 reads CASSRTGLSTDTQYF. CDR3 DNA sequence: TGTGCCAGCAGCCGGACAGGTCTCAGCACAGATACGCAGTATTTT.

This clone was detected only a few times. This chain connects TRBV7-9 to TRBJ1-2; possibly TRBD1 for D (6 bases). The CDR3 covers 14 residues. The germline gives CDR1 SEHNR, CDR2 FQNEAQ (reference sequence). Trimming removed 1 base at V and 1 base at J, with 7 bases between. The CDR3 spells CASSLGTVNYGYTF. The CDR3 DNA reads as TGTGCCAGCAGCTTAGGGACAGTTAACTATGGCTACACCTTC.

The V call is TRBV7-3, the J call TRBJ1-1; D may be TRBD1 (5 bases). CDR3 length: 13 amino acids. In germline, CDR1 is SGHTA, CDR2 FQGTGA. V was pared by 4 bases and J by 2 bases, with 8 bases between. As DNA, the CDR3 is TGTGCCAGCAGCTCAGGGTTTAACACTGAAGCTTTCTTT. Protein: CASSSGFNTEAFF.

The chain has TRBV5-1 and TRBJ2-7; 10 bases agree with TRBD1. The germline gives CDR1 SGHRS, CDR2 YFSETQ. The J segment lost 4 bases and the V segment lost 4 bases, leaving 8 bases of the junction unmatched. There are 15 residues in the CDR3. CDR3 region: CASSRDRGRNYEQYF. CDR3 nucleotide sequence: TGCGCCAGCAGCCGAGACAGGGGGCGTAATTACGAGCAGTACTTC.

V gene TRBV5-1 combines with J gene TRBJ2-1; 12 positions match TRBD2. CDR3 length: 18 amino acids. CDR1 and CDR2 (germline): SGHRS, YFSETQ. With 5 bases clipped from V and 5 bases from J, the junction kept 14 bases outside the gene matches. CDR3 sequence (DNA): TGCGCCAGCAGTGAAGGGCCGACTAGCGGGGGTAAACACAATGAGCAGTTCTTC. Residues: CASSEGPTSGGKHNEQFF.

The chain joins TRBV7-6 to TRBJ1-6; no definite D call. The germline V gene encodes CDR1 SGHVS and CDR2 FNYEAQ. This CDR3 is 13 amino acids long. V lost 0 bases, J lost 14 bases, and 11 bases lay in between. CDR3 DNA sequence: TGTGCCAGCAGCTTAGCGACGGCCGGAACCCTCCACTTT. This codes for CASSLATAGTLHF. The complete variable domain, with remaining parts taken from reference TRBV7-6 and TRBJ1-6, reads GAGVSQSPRYKVTKRGQDVALRCDPISGHVSLYWYRQALGQGPEFLTYFNYEAQQDKSGLPNDRFSAERPEGSISTLTIQRTEQRDSAMYRCASSLATAGTLHFGNGTRLTVT.